This T cell receptor beta chain was recorded in a study of beta chain features in type 1 diabetes. Study findings and constraints: In type 1 diabetes patients, VDJ junctions had fewer insertions; deletions at these junctions were more frequent. High-TCR-expressing cells could be over-represented by cDNA sequencing.

Sequenced material consisted of expressed TCRB transcripts (all of the isolated RNA was reverse transcribed). Deep immunoSEQ sequencing covered naive, central memory and regulatory T cell samples. Clones were read by immunoSEQ multiplex PCR, and TCRdb kept only the in-frame ones, dropping some. The sample lists just over 450,000 clones; about 30% were seen once. Only a few counts were recorded for this clone. Antigen: not known. The germline V gene encodes CDR1 MGHRA and CDR2 YSYEKL. V was pared by 0 bases and J by 2 bases, with 6 bases of the junction left unmatched. The CDR3 totals 18 residues. The sequence came from a man aged 18 to 30 in good health. Sequenced sample: naive CD4+ T cells from blood. The chain carries TRBV4-1 and TRBJ2-6; 8 bases match TRBD2. The CDR3 sequence is CASSQEMTLAAGANVLTF. Here the CDR3 DNA reads TGCGCCAGCAGCCAAGAAATGACACTAGCGGCTGGGGCCAACGTCCTGACTTTC.